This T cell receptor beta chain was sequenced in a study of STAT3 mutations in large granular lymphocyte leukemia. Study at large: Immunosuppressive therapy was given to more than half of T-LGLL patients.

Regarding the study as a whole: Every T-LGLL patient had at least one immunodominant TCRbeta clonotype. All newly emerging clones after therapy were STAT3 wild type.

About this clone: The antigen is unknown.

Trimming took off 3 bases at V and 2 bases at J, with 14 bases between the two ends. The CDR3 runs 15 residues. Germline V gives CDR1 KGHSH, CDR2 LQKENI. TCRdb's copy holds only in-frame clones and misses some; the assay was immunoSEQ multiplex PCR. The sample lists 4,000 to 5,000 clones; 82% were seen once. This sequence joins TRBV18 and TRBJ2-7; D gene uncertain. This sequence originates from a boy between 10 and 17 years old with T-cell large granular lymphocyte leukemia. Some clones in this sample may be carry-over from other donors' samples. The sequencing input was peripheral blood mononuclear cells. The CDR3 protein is CASSPGVQAAYEQYF. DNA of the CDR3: TGTGCCAGCTCACCTGGTGTGCAGGCCGCCTACGAGCAGTACTTC.